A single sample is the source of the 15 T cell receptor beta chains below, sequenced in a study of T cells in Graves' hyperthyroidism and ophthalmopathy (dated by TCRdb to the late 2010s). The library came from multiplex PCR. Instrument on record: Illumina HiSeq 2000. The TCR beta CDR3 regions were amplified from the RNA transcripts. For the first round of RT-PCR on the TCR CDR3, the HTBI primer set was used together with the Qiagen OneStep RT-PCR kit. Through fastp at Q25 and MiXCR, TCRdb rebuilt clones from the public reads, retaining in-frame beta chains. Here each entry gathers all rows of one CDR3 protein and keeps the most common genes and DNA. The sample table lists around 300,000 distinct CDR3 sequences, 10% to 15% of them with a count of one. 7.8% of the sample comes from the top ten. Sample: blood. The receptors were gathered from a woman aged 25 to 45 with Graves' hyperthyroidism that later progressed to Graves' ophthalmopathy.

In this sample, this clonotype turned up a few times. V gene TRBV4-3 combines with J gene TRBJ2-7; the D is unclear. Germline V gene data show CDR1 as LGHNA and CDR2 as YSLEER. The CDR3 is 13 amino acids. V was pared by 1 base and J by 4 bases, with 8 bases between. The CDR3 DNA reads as TGCGCCAGCAGCCAAGGGCATGCATACGAGCAGTACTTC. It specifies CASSQGHAYEQYF.

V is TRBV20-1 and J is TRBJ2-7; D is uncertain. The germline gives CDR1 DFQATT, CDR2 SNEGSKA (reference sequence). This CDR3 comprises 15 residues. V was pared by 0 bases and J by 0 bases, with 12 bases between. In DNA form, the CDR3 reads TGCAGTGCTAGAGATTTTAACGGCAGCTCCTACGAGCAGTACTTC. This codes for CSARDFNGSSYEQYF.

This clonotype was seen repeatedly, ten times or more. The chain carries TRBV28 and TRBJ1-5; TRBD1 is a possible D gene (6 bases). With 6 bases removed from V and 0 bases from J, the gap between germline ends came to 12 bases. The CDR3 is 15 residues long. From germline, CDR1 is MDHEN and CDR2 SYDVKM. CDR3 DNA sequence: TGTGCCAGCAGCCCCGGACAGTATAGCAATCAGCCCCAGCATTTT. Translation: CASSPGQYSNQPQHF. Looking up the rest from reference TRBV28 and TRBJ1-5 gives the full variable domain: DVKVTQSSRYLVKRTGEKVFLECVQDMDHENMFWYRQDPGLGLRLIYFSYDVKMKEKGDIPEGYSVSREKKERFSLILESASTNQTSMYLCASSPGQYSNQPQHFGDGTRLSIL.

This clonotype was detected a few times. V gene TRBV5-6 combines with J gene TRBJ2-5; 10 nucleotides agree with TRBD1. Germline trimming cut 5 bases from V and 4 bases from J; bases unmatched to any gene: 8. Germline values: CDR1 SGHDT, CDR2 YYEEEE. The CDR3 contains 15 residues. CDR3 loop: CASRGQGPSGETQYF. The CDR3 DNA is TGTGCCAGCAGGGGACAGGGGCCCTCCGGAGAGACCCAGTACTTC.

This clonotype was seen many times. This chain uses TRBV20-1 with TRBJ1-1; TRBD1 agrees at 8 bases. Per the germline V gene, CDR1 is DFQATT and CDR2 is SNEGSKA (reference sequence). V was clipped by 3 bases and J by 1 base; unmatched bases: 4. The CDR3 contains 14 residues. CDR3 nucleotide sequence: TGCAGTGCTAGTTATGGGACAGGGAACACTGAAGCTTTCTTT. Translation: CSASYGTGNTEAFF.

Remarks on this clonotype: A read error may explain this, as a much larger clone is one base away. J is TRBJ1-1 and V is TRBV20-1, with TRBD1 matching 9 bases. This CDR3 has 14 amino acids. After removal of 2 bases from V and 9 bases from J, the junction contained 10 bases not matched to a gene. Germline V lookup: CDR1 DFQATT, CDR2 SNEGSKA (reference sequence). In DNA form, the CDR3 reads TGCAGTGCTAGAATGACAGGGGGTGGTACTAAAGCTTTCTTT. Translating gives CSARMTGGGTKAFF.

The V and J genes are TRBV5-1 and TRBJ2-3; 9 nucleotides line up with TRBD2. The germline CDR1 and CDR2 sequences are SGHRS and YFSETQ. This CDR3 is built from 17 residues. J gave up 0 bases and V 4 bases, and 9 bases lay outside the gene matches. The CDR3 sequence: CASSLGASGTSTDTQYF. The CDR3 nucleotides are TGCGCCAGCAGCCTCGGGGCTAGCGGGACGAGCACAGATACGCAGTATTTT.

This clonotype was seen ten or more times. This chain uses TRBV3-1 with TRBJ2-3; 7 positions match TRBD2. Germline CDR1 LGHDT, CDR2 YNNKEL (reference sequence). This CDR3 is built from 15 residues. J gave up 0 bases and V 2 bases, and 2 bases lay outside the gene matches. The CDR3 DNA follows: TGTGCCAGCAGCCAAACTAGCGCAAGCACAGATACGCAGTATTTT. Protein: CASSQTSASTDTQYF.

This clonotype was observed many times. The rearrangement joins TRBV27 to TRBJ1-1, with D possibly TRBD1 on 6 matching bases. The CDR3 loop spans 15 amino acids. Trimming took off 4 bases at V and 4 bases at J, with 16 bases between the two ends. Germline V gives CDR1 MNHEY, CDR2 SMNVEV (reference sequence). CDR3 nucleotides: TGTGCCAGCAGTTCCCCACAGGGAGGGATCACTGAAGCTTTCTTT. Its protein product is CASSSPQGGITEAFF.

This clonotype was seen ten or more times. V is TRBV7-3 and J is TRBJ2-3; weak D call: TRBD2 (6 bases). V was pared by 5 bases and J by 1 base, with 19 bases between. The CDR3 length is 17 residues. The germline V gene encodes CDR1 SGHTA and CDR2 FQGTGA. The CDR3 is CASSPIGLSGRTDTQYF. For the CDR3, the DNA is TGTGCCAGCAGCCCAATCGGCCTTAGCGGACGCACAGATACGCAGTATTTT. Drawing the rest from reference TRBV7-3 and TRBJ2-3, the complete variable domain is GAGVSQTPSNKVTEKGKYVELRCDPISGHTALYWYRQSLGQGPEFLIYFQGTGAADDSGLPNDRFFAVRPEGSVSTLKIQRTERGDSAVYLCASSPIGLSGRTDTQYFGPGTRLTVL.

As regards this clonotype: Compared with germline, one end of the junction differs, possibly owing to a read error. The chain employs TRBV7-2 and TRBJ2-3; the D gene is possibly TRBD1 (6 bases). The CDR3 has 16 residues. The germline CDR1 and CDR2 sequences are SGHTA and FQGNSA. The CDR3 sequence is CASSSQQGLGTGTQYF. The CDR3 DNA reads TGTGCCAGCAGCTCTCAACAGGGTCTGGGCACAGGTACGCAGTATTTT.

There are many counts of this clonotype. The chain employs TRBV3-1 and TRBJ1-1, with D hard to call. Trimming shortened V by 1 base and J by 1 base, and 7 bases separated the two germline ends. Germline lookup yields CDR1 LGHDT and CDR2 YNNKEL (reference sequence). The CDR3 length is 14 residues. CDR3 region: CASSQVFRNTEAFF. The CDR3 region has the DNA TGTGCCAGCAGCCAAGTTTTCAGGAACACTGAAGCTTTCTTT.

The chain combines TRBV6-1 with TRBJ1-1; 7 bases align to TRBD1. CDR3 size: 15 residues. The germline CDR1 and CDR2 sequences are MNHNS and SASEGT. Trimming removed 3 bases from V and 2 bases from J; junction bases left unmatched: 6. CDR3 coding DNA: TGTGCCAGCAGTGACCAGGGACAGCTCAACACTGAAGCTTTCTTT. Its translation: CASSDQGQLNTEAFF.

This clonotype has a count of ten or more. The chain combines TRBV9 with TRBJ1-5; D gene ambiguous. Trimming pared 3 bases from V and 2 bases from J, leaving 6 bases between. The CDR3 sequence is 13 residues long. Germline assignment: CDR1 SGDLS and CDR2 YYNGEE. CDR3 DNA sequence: TGTGCCAGCAGCGCCACAGGCAATCAGCCCCAGCATTTT. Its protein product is CASSATGNQPQHF.

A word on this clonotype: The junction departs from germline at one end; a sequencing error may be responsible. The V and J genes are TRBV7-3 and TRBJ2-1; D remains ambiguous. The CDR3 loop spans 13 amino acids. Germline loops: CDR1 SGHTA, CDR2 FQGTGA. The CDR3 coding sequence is TGTGCCAGCAGCTTAGACCGCGGCAATGAGCGGTTCTTC. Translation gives CASSLDRGNERFF.